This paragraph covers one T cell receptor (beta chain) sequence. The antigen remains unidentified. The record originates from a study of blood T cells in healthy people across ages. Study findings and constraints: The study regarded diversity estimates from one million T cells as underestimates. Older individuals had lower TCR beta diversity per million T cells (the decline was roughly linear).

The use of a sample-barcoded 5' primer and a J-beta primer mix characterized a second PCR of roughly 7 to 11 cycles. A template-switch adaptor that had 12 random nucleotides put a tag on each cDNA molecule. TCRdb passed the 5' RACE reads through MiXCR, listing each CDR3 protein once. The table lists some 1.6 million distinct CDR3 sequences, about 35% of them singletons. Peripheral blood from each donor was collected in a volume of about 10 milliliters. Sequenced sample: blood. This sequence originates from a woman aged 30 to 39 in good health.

In DNA form, the CDR3 reads TGTGCCAGCAGTGAATACCACGGGACAGATACGCAGTATTTT. It is translated as CASSEYHGTDTQYF. The V and J genes are TRBV25-1 and TRBJ2-3; D is unclear. In germline, CDR1 is MGHDK, CDR2 SYGVNS. The CDR3 contains 14 residues. V shed 0 bases and J shed 3 bases, with 7 bases lying between them.